These T cell receptor beta chains were read from a single sample in a study of T cells after posttransplantation cyclophosphamide. Some clones are missing from TCRdb's copy, which holds only in-frame ones; the method was immunoSEQ multiplex PCR. The repertoire consists of 20,000 to 25,000 clones, none detected only once. Sequencing input: PBMCs. These receptors originate from a woman aged 45-65 years in good health, CMV-negative, and a related stem cell transplant donor. Each CDR3 is given with its conserved first and last residue. Fields, in order: D gene, V gene, J gene, clone size, CDR3 DNA, CDR3 protein. D genes are given only for firm matches. The size of a clone is reported for some rows only, either as once, few or many, or as a class for expanded clones.

NA,TRBV28,TRBJ1-1,many,TGTGCCAGCAGCCCCGGGGGGCGCAGGTGGCGCAGAGACACTGAAGCTTTCTTT,CASSPGGRRWRRDTEAFF
NA,TRBV6-1,TRBJ1-2,many,TGTGCCAGCAGTTCGGCGGCCGAGGGCAGGGGCTACACCTTC,CASSSAAEGRGYTF
TRBD1,TRBV6-1,TRBJ1-1,NA,TGTGCCAGCAGTCCCCTCGGGACAGAAAACACTGAAGCTTTCTTT,CASSPLGTENTEAFF
NA,TRBV7-2,TRBJ1-2,many,TGTGCCAGCAGCCCCCGCAGGGATCCCCTTGAATATGGCTACACCTTC,CASSPRRDPLEYGYTF
TRBD1,TRBV9,TRBJ2-2,many,TGTGCCAGCAGCCCAGGGACAGCGAACACCGGGGAGCTGTTTTTT,CASSPGTANTGELFF
NA,TRBV11-2,TRBJ1-1,many,TGTGCCAGCAGCTTCAGGGGCTCAAGTGTGGCTGAAGCTTTCTTT,CASSFRGSSVAEAFF
NA,TRBV6-4,TRBJ2-2,many,TGTGCCAGCAGCGGACAGTCCACCGGGGAGCTGTTTTTT,CASSGQSTGELFF
TRBD2,TRBV18,TRBJ2-3,many,TGTGCCAGCTCACTGGGACTAGCGGGAGCGGTCGATACGCAGTATTTT,CASSLGLAGAVDTQYF
NA,TRBV27,TRBJ2-7,many,TGTGCCAGCAGTCCTTATGCCCAGGGCACCTACGAGCAGTACTTC,CASSPYAQGTYEQYF
NA,TRBV4-1,TRBJ2-6,many,TGCGCCAGCAGCCGGGCTGCTGGGGCCAACGTCCTGACTTTC,CASSRAAGANVLTF
NA,TRBV18,TRBJ1-1,many,TGTGCCAGCTCACTGGAGGGGACTGAAGCTTTCTTT,CASSLEGTEAFF
NA,TRBV6-6,TRBJ1-2,many,TGTGCCAGCAGTTACGCAGCGGAGTATGGCTACACCTTC,CASSYAAEYGYTF
TRBD2,TRBV7-6,TRBJ2-7,many,TGTGCCAGCAAGCCCGGGACTAGCTATGGCGAGCAGTACTTC,CASKPGTSYGEQYF
TRBD1,TRBV7-8,TRBJ1-5,many,TGTGCCAGCACCCCCGGGGACAGGGGGAGACAGCCCCAGCATTTT,CASTPGDRGRQPQHF
TRBD1,TRBV6-5,TRBJ1-5,many,TGTGCCAGCAGCTCCGACAGGGTTGGTCAGCCCCAGCATTTT,CASSSDRVGQPQHF
NA,TRBV7-9,TRBJ2-2,many,TGTGCCAGCAGCTTAACCGCAGGGAACACCGGGGAGCTGTTTTTT,CASSLTAGNTGELFF
NA,TRBV18,TRBJ2-4,many,TGTGCCAGCTCACCAGGGGTAGGCAGGGCTCTGGAAAACATTCAGTACTTC,CASSPGVGRALENIQYF
NA,TRBV2,TRBJ1-2,many,TGTGCCAGCAGAGGCAGGGGTGGGGATGGCTACACCTTC,CASRGRGGDGYTF